The 6 T cell receptor beta chains presented below share a single source sample, sequenced in a study of T cells in women clearing cervical HPV infection (dated by TCRdb to 2017 to 2018). Library method: the immunoSEQ multiplex PCR assay. The immuneACCESS repertoire file appears here via TCRdb, limited to in-frame rearrangements. These files lack a portion of the clones; in checked studies, under half of the deficit traces to unresolved V genes, and the cause of the others is not known. The sample's records list tens of thousands of clones. Of the sample, about 18% is held by the ten largest clones. Input material: blood buffy coat. The source is a woman between 18 and 75 years old with a cervical HPV16 infection that either progressed to CIN3+ or cleared (not recorded which).

Remarks on this clone: Read sequence stops 3 residues before the CDR3 end, and the germline J gene provides the missing end. The chain joins TRBV19 to TRBJ2-3; possible D gene TRBD1, 6 bases. The CDR3 totals 16 residues. CDR1 and CDR2 (germline): LNHDA, SQIVND (reference sequence). Partial CDR3 DNA: TGTGCCAGTAGTATAGATGCAACAGGGATTCAAGAGACG. This encodes CASSIDATGIQET. The entire CDR3 sequence reads CASSIDATGIQETQYF. Supplemented by reference TRBV19 and TRBJ2-3, the full variable domain reads DGGITQSPKYLFRKEGQNVTLSCEQNLNHDAMYWYRQDPGQGLRLIYYSQIVNDFQKGDIAEGYSVSREKKESFPLTVTSAQKNPTAFYLCASSIDATGIQETQYFGPGTRLTVL.

In regard to this clone: Coverage ceases 3 residues before the CDR3 finishes, and the germline J gene fills in the end. The chain links TRBV7-9 to TRBJ1-1; maybe TRBD1 (6 bases). In germline, CDR1 is SEHNR, CDR2 FQNEAQ (reference sequence). The germline V and J ends were trimmed by 1 base and 4 bases, with 7 bases remaining between them. The CDR3 has 13 amino acids. CDR3 protein: CASSLGGGTEAFF. CDR3 DNA (partial): TGTGCCAGCAGCTTAGGAGGGGGCACTGAA.

Incomplete CDR3 DNA: TGCAGTGCCCGGAGCGGGGCGTACCAAGAGACC. As protein: CSARSGAYQET. In full, the CDR3 reads CSARSGAYQETQYF. This rearrangement joins TRBV20-1 to TRBJ2-5; 7 bases agree with TRBD2. Coverage ceases 3 residues before the CDR3 finishes, and the germline J gene fills in the end. CDR1 and CDR2 from the germline V gene are DFQATT and SNEGSKA (reference sequence). The V segment lost 6 bases and the J segment 0 bases; nucleotides outside the gene matches: 7. The CDR3 contains 14 residues.

Of note for this clone: The read comes to an end 3 residues before the CDR3 does, leaving the germline J gene to fill in the end. This chain connects TRBV20-1 to TRBJ1-4; 9 bases match TRBD1. In germline, CDR1 is DFQATT, CDR2 SNEGSKA (reference sequence). The CDR3 covers 14 residues. V shed 3 bases and J 7 bases; nucleotides not matched to a gene: 6. The CDR3 loop is CSARDRGFGEKLFF. Partial CDR3 DNA: TGCAGTGCTAGGGACAGGGGATTTGGTGAAAAA.

For this clone: The read ends 3 residues early relative to the CDR3; the germline J gene fills the gap. V gene TRBV29-1 combines with J gene TRBJ2-7; 8 nucleotides align to TRBD1. The J segment lost 4 bases and the V segment lost 2 bases, leaving 4 bases of the junction unmatched. Germline V gives CDR1 SQVTM, CDR2 ANQGSEA. The CDR3 has 13 amino acids. This chain's CDR3 is CSVETTGDYEQYF. The covered CDR3 bases are TGCAGCGTTGAAACGACAGGGGATTACGAG.

CDR3 loop: CAWSDPPQGKDEQYF. The CDR3 DNA, read in part, is TGTGCCTGGAGTGACCCCCCCCAGGGAAAGGACGAG. This chain joins TRBV30 and TRBJ2-7, with a possible D match to TRBD1 (5 bases). The read terminates 3 residues ahead of where the CDR3 ends, so the germline J gene completes it. The CDR3 length is 15 residues. Germline V lookup: CDR1 GTSNPN, CDR2 SVGIG (reference sequence). Trimming cost V 1 base and J 5 bases, with 18 bases left between them. The full variable domain, its missing parts supplied by reference TRBV30 and TRBJ2-7, is SQTIHQWPATLVQPVGSPLSLECTVEGTSNPNLYWYRQAAGRGLQLLFYSVGIGQISSEVPQNLSASRPQDRQFILSSKKLLLSDSGFYLCAWSDPPQGKDEQYFGPGTRLTVT.